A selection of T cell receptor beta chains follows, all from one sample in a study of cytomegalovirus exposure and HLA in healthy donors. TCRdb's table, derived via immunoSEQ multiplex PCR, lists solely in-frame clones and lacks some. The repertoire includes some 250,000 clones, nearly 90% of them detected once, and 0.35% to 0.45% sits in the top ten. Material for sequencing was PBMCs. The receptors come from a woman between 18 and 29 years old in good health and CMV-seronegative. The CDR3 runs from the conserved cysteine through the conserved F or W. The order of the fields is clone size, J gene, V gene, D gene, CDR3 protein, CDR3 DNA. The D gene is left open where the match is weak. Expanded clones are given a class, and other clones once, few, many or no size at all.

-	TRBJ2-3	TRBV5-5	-	CASSLAAASSDTQYF	TGTGCCAGCAGCTTGGCGGCCGCTAGCTCAGATACGCAGTATTTT
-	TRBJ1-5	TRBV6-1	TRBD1	CASSARDRGRANQPQHF	TGTGCCAGCAGTGCCCGGGACAGGGGACGGGCCAATCAGCCCCAGCATTTT
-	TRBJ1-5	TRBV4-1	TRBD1	CASSQETGEQPQHF	TGCGCCAGCAGCCAGGAGACAGGGGAGCAGCCCCAGCATTTT
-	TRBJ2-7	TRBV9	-	CASSPSQGYEQYF	TGTGCCAGCAGCCCATCCCAGGGGTACGAGCAGTACTTC
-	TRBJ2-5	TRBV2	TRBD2	CASTKGTSGAAAQETQYF	TGTGCCAGCACGAAGGGTACTAGCGGGGCCGCCGCTCAAGAGACCCAGTACTTC
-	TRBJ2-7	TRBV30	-	CAWSPGVPYEQYF	TGTGCCTGGAGCCCCGGGGTCCCGTACGAGCAGTACTTC
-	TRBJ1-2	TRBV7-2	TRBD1	CASSPDRGLNYGYTF	TGTGCCAGCAGCCCGGACAGGGGATTGAACTATGGCTACACCTTC
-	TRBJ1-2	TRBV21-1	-	CATGQGASSGYTF	TGTGCCACAGGACAGGGGGCATCGTCAGGCTACACCTTC
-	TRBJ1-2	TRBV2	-	CASSDFSRRDGYTF	TGTGCCAGCAGTGATTTTTCGCGGCGAGATGGCTACACCTTC
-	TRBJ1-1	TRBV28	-	CASRDTPTEAFF	TGTGCCAGCAGAGATACACCGACTGAAGCTTTCTTT
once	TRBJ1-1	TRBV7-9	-	CASSLGLDTEAFF	TGTGCCAGCAGCTTAGGACTCGATACTGAAGCTTTCTTT
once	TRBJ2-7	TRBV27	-	CASSLYGMIYEQYF	TGTGCCAGCAGTTTATACGGGATGATCTACGAGCAGTACTTC
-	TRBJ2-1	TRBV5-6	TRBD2	CASSFELAGYNEQFF	TGTGCCAGCAGCTTTGAACTAGCGGGTTACAATGAGCAGTTCTTC
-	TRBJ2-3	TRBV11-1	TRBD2	CASSFWGGVTDTQYF	TGTGCCAGCAGCTTCTGGGGGGGGGTCACAGATACGCAGTATTTT
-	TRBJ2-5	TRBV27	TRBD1	CASSRNRGEETQYF	TGTGCCAGCAGCCGAAACAGGGGGGAAGAGACCCAGTACTTC
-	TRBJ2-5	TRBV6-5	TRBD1	CASSPQGPWGETQYF	TGTGCCAGCAGTCCACAGGGGCCCTGGGGAGAGACCCAGTACTTC
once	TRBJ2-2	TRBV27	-	CASQGFPNTGELFF	TGTGCCAGCCAGGGATTCCCCAACACCGGGGAGCTGTTTTTT
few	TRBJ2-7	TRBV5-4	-	CASSFPGLTYEQYF	TGTGCCAGCAGCTTTCCAGGTCTTACCTACGAGCAGTACTTC
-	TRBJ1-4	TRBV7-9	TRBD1	CASSQTQGATNEKLFF	TGTGCCAGCAGCCAAACACAGGGGGCAACTAATGAAAAACTGTTTTTT
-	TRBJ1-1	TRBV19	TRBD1	CASHLGTALNTEAFF	TGTGCCAGCCACCTGGGGACAGCTCTGAACACTGAAGCTTTCTTT
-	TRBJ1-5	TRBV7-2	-	CASSPGPGDQPQHF	TGTGCCAGCAGCCCGGGCCCAGGGGACCAGCCCCAGCATTTT
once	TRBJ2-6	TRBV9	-	CASSVVGAGANVLTF	TGTGCCAGCAGCGTAGTGGGGGCAGGGGCCAACGTCCTGACTTTC
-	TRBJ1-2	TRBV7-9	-	CASSPRGIYGYTF	TGTGCCAGCAGCCCTAGGGGGATCTATGGCTACACCTTC
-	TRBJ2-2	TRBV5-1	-	CASSLTQGWTTGELFF	TGCGCCAGCAGCTTGACACAGGGATGGACCACCGGGGAGCTGTTTTTT
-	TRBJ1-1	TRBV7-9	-	CASSPTEQPTEAFF	TGTGCCAGCAGCCCTACAGAACAGCCCACTGAAGCTTTCTTT
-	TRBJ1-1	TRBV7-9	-	CASSLIPGRNTEAFF	TGTGCCAGCAGCTTAATTCCAGGTCGGAACACTGAAGCTTTCTTT
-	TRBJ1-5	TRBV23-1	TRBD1	CASSQSGQEDQPQHF	TGCGCCAGCAGTCAATCGGGACAGGAGGATCAGCCCCAGCATTTT
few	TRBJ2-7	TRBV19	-	CASSMGPYEQYF	TGTGCCAGTAGTATGGGCCCCTACGAGCAGTACTTC
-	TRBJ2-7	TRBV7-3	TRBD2	CASSSPLAGGRHEQYF	TGTGCCAGCAGCTCCCCACTAGCGGGGGGTCGGCACGAGCAGTACTTC
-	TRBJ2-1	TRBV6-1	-	CASSEIQGNEQFF	TGTGCCAGCAGTGAGATACAGGGAAATGAGCAGTTCTTC
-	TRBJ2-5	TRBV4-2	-	CASSQDRLQETQYF	TGTGCCAGCAGCCAAGACCGACTACAAGAGACCCAGTACTTC
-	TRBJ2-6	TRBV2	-	CASSVRGSGANVLTF	TGTGCCAGCAGTGTAAGGGGGAGCGGGGCCAACGTCCTGACTTTC
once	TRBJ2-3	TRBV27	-	CASSLSFSPGPDTQYF	TGTGCCAGCAGTTTATCGTTTTCTCCAGGCCCAGATACGCAGTATTTT
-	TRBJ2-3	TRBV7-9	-	CASSLELNTDTQYF	TGTGCCAGCAGCTTAGAACTTAACACAGATACGCAGTATTTT
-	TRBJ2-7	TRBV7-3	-	CASSPDGGATYEQYF	TGTGCCAGCAGCCCAGATGGCGGGGCGACCTACGAGCAGTACTTC
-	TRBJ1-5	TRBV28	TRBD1	CASSSPGGSDLSNQPQHF	TGTGCCAGCAGTTCCCCAGGGGGCTCGGACCTTAGCAATCAGCCCCAGCATTTT
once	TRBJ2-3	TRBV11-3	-	CASSPDHRSTDTQYF	TGTGCCAGCAGCCCCGACCACAGGAGCACAGATACGCAGTATTTT
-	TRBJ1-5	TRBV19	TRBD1	CASSPGTVNSNQPQHF	TGTGCCAGTAGCCCCGGGACAGTTAATAGCAATCAGCCCCAGCATTTT
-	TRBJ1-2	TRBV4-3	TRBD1	CASSQDRQGAIYGYTF	TGCGCCAGCAGCCAGGACCGACAGGGGGCCATCTATGGCTACACCTTC
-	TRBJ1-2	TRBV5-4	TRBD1	CASSTTGDYGYTF	TGTGCCAGCAGCACGACAGGGGACTATGGCTACACCTTC
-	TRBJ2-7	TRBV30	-	CAWTVQGYEQYF	TGTGCCTGGACCGTACAGGGTTACGAGCAGTACTTC
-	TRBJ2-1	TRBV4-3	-	CASSQDGVASSYNEQFF	TGCGCCAGCAGCCAAGATGGTGTAGCGAGCTCCTACAATGAGCAGTTCTTC
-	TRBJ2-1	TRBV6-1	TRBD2	CASSERFGSGVAYNEQFF	TGTGCCAGCAGTGAAAGGTTTGGAAGCGGGGTAGCCTACAATGAGCAGTTCTTC
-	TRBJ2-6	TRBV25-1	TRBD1	CASTRDRANSGANVLTF	TGTGCCAGCACTCGTGACAGGGCCAACTCTGGGGCCAACGTCCTGACTTTC
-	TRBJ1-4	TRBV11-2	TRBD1	CASSATGGGEKLFF	TGTGCCAGCAGCGCGACAGGGGGCGGTGAAAAACTGTTTTTT
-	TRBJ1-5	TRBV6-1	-	CASQTGRNSNQPQHF	TGTGCCAGCCAAACAGGGAGAAATAGCAATCAGCCCCAGCATTTT
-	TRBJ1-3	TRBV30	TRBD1	CAWRTGFPGNTIYF	TGTGCCTGGAGGACAGGGTTCCCTGGAAACACCATATATTTT
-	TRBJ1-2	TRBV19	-	CASRAGPSYGYTF	TGTGCCAGTAGGGCGGGCCCCTCCTATGGCTACACCTTC
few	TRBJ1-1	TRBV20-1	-	CSARASGEAFF	TGCAGTGCTAGAGCCTCCGGTGAAGCTTTCTTT
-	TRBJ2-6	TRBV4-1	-	CASSQDGTTGANVLTF	TGCGCCAGCAGCCAAGATGGCACAACTGGGGCCAACGTCCTGACTTTC
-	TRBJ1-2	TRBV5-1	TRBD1	CASSTGQGGGYTF	TGCGCCAGCAGCACGGGACAGGGGGGTGGCTACACCTTC
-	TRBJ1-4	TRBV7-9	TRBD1	CASSLAGGLEKLFF	TGTGCCAGCAGCTTAGCAGGGGGCCTCGAAAAACTGTTTTTT
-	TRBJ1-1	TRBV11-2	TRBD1	CASSKQGLNTEAFF	TGTGCCAGCAGCAAACAGGGGTTGAACACTGAAGCTTTCTTT
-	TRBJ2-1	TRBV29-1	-	CSVVDRIHEQFF	TGCAGCGTTGTTGACAGGATCCATGAGCAGTTCTTC
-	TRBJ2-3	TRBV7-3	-	CASSSINAPRPSTDTQYF	TGTGCCAGCAGCTCAATTAACGCCCCTAGACCGTCCACAGATACGCAGTATTTT